This TCR beta chain was identified during a study of blood T cell repertoires in COVID-19 (dated by TCRdb to 2020 to 2022). At the level of the whole study: Samples covering the acute and convalescent phases of COVID-19 were provided by collaborators in the United States, Italy and Spain. The material from the prospective study consisted of cDNA or gDNA derived from T cells, B-cell-depleted T cells, or PBMCs. Subjects who had been exposed to COVID-19, were actively infected with it, or had recovered from it provided the deeply sampled blood TCRbeta repertoires that made up the dataset. The repertoires were released in a freely available public database meant as a resource for research on the immune response to SARS-CoV-2. The samples were drawn from the first 160 participants of the ongoing ImmuneRACE study and from 950 to 1,500 subjects provided by 6 global collaborators. The sample metadata nearly always contained a de-identified subject ID, COVID-19 status, age in years and sex. Where available, HLA class I and class II types were obtained from metadata supplied by the sample provider rather than from assay-based typing. Paper-wide results and their limitations: How much clinical and demographic metadata was included differed by source and by participant, and the metadata was provided uncurated.

TCRbeta CDR3 regions were amplified from genomic DNA using the immunoSEQ Assay, a bias-controlled multiplex PCR. Regarding the original processing steps: The number of nucleated cells in each sample was estimated by amplification of reference gene primers within the assay. To quantify the absolute abundance of each unique TCRbeta CDR3 rearrangement, sequence reads were collapsed and filtered. For each sample, productive Simpson clonality was calculated as the square root of Simpson's diversity index over productive rearrangements. TCRdb stores this immuneACCESS table with in-frame sequences only. Part of the clones is absent; in the studies checked, under half of the shortfall reflects unresolved V genes, and no reason is known for the rest. D and trimming come from the DNA, and the V and J calls and clone size come from that table. The sample profile shows more than 150,000 clones; 78% of them were found once. The ten largest clones capture approximately 14% of the sample.

Turning to this clone: The clone's antigen remains unknown. Base qualities are missing; no much larger clone stands one base away.

Each collaborating institution followed its own protocols to collect whole blood in K2EDTA tubes. For TCRbeta analysis, collaborators shipped samples in one of three forms: frozen whole blood, isolated PBMCs, or DNA extracted from either of those sample types. Via the germline V gene, CDR1 is SGDLS and CDR2 YYNGEE. Taken from cysteine to phenylalanine, the CDR3 has 15 residues. Of the read, only the CDR3 DNA is kept; its 45 bases are in frame from base 1. At the junction V is shortened by 1 base and J by 2 bases, with 11 bases in between. The TCR was taken from a woman older than 75 with acute or convalescent COVID-19. Sample: peripheral blood. Recombination joined TRBV9 with TRBJ2-3, and the D gene may be TRBD1, 6 bases matching. In nucleotides, the sequence is TGTGCCAGCAGCGTAAAGACAGGCTACACAGATACGCAGTATTTT. It translates as CASSVKTGYTDTQYF.